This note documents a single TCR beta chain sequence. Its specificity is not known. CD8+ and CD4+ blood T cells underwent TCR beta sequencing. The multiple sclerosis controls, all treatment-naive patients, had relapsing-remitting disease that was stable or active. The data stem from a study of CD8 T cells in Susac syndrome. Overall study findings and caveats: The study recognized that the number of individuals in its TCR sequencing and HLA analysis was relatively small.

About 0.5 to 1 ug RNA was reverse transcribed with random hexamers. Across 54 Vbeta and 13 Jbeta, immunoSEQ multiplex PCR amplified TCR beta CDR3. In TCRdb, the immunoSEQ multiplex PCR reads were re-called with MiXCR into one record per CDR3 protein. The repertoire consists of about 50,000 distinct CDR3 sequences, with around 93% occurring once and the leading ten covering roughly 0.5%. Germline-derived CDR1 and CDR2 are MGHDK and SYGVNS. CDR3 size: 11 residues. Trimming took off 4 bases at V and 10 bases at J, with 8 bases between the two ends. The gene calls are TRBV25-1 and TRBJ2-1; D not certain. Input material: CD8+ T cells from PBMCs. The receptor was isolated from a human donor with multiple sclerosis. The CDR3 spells CASSVGSEQFF. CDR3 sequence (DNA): TGTGCCAGCAGTGTAGGTTCCGAGCAGTTCTTC.